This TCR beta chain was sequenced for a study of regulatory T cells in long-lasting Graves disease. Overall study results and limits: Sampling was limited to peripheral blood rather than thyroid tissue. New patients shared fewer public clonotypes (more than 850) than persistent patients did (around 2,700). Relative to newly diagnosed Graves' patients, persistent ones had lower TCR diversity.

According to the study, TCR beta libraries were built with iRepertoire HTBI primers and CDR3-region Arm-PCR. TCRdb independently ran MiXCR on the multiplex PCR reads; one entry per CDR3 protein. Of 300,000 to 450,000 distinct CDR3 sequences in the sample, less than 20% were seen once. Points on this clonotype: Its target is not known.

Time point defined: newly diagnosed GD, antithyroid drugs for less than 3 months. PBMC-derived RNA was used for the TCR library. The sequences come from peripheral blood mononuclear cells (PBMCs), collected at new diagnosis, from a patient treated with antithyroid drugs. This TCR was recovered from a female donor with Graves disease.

CDR3 sequence reads: CASSDGTGGFPLHF. Written as DNA, the CDR3 is TGTGCCAGCAGCGATGGGACGGGGGGTTTTCCCCTCCACTTT. The chain joins TRBV9 to TRBJ1-6; maybe TRBD1 (5 bases). The CDR3 is 14 amino acids. Germline assignment: CDR1 SGDLS and CDR2 YYNGEE. The V gene lost 3 bases and the J gene lost 13 bases, with 17 bases spanning the gap.